A single sample gave rise to the 14 T cell receptor beta chains below, sequenced in a study of CD8+ T cells in alopecia areata. Extraction of RNA preceded its reverse transcription into cDNA, which served as the sequencing template. Profiled with immunoSEQ multiplex PCR; TCRdb holds only in-frame clones, not every one. The repertoire holds under 70,000 clones, with approximately 60% as singletons. This specimen was CD8+ T cells sorted from blood, taken at week 0. All receptors come from a human donor with alopecia areata.

The genes are TRBV5-1 and TRBJ2-5; 14 bases are shared with TRBD2. The germline gives CDR1 SGHRS, CDR2 YFSETQ. After removal of 3 bases from V and 5 bases from J, the junction contained 12 bases not matched to a gene. CDR3 size: 18 residues. The CDR3: CASSSLGTSGGPTETQYF. DNA of the CDR3: TGCGCCAGCAGCTCCCTGGGGACTAGCGGGGGCCCTACGGAGACCCAGTACTTC. Filled out from reference TRBV5-1 and TRBJ2-5, the complete variable domain reads KAGVTQTPRYLIKTRGQQVTLSCSPISGHRSVSWYQQTPGQGLQFLFEYFSETQRNKGNFPGRFSGRQFSNSRSEMNVSTLELGDSALYLCASSSLGTSGGPTETQYFGPGTRLLVL.

The chain combines TRBV5-6 with TRBJ2-1; 7 bases agree with TRBD2. The CDR3 spans 13 residues. Germline V gives CDR1 SGHDT, CDR2 YYEEEE. With V trimmed by 4 bases and J by 5 bases, 3 bases remained unmatched. The CDR3 protein is CASSGTNNNEQFF. The DNA for the CDR3 is TGTGCCAGCAGCGGGACTAACAACAATGAGCAGTTCTTC.

The V call is TRBV13, the J call TRBJ1-2, with a possible D match to TRBD1 (6 bases). This CDR3 is 14 amino acids long. Trimming removed 2 bases at V and 6 bases at J, with 13 bases between. Germline CDR1 and CDR2: PRHDT and FYEKMQ (reference sequence). In DNA, the CDR3 is TGTGCCAGCAGCTTACGGTCAGGGGAAAATGGCTACACCTTC. Translated: CASSLRSGENGYTF.

CDR3 loop: CASSLGRSSYEQYF. Written as DNA, the CDR3 is TGTGCCAGCAGCTTGGGACGGAGCTCCTACGAGCAGTACTTC. The rearrangement joins TRBV5-6 to TRBJ2-7; D remains unclear. The CDR3 extends over 14 amino acids. The V gene's germline CDR1 is SGHDT and CDR2 YYEEEE. The V end lost 0 bases, the J end lost 0 bases, and 7 bases lay between the germline ends.

The chain couples TRBV5-1 to TRBJ1-2, with D unclear. The germline V and J ends were trimmed by 5 bases and 4 bases, with 12 bases remaining between them. Per germline, CDR1 SGHRS and CDR2 YFSETQ. The length of the CDR3 is 13 residues. The CDR3 spells CASRIEGTYGYTF. The CDR3 DNA sequence: TGCGCCAGCAGGATAGAGGGAACCTATGGCTACACCTTC.

This sequence joins TRBV19 and TRBJ1-5; D is possibly TRBD1 (5 bases). The germline V gene has CDR1 LNHDA and CDR2 SQIVND (reference sequence). This CDR3 comprises 13 residues. V was cut by 7 bases and J by 7 bases, with 14 bases left in between. The CDR3 spells CASIGGIGQPQHF. CDR3 in DNA: TGTGCCAGTATCGGGGGGATCGGGCAGCCCCAGCATTTT. The full variable domain, in which reference TRBV19 and TRBJ1-5 provide the parts outside the CDR3, is DGGITQSPKYLFRKEGQNVTLSCEQNLNHDAMYWYRQDPGQGLRLIYYSQIVNDFQKGDIAEGYSVSREKKESFPLTVTSAQKNPTAFYLCASIGGIGQPQHFGDGTRLSIL.

This clone was detected once. The chain links TRBV27 to TRBJ2-3; D unresolved. V was shortened by 10 bases and J by 1 base, with 18 bases between the two germline ends. The CDR3 spans 15 residues. CDR1 is MNHEY, CDR2 SMNVEV, per germline (reference sequence). The CDR3 DNA is TGTGCCACCTCCTGGGCCCTTGGGGGCACAGATACGCAGTATTTT. It is translated as CATSWALGGTDTQYF.

This clone was counted once. This chain connects TRBV30 to TRBJ1-1, with 8 bases identical to TRBD1. With 5 bases clipped from V and 6 bases from J, the junction kept 5 bases outside the gene matches. Germline CDR1 GTSNPN, CDR2 SVGIG (reference sequence). The CDR3 is 12 amino acids. For the CDR3, the DNA is TGTGCCTGGGAAGGACAGGGCCCTGAAGCTTTCTTT. Its translation: CAWEGQGPEAFF.

V is TRBV2 and J is TRBJ2-1; 8 nucleotides agree with TRBD2. The CDR3 extends over 13 amino acids. V lost 10 bases to trimming and J lost 5 bases; unmatched junction nucleotides: 7. Germline CDR1 and CDR2: SNHLY and FYNNEI. CDR3 sequence: CAIQRLANNEQFF. The CDR3 bases are TGTGCCATCCAACGACTAGCGAACAATGAGCAGTTCTTC.

The chain joins TRBV14 to TRBJ2-1; D is ambiguous. In germline, CDR1 is SGHDN, CDR2 FVKESK. This CDR3 spans 11 amino acids. Trimming removed 5 bases at V and 7 bases at J, with 6 bases between. In nucleotides, the CDR3 is TGTGCCAGCAGCTTAGGGAATGAGCAGTTCTTC. This codes for CASSLGNEQFF.

This chain links TRBV13 with TRBJ1-1; TRBD1 matches at 9 bases. The V segment lost 3 bases and the J segment 11 bases; nucleotides outside the gene matches: 4. This CDR3 spans 12 amino acids. CDR1 and CDR2 from the germline V gene are PRHDT and FYEKMQ (reference sequence). CDR3 sequence: CASSFGTGTAFF. DNA of the CDR3: TGTGCCAGCAGCTTCGGGACAGGGACGGCTTTCTTT.

V is TRBV14 and J is TRBJ2-1, with D hard to call. Per germline, CDR1 SGHDN and CDR2 FVKESK. The CDR3 has 15 amino acids. V was clipped by 1 base and J by 6 bases, with 13 bases between them. The CDR3 DNA follows: TGTGCCAGCAGCCAAGGGGCGGCGAACTTCAATGAGCAGTTCTTC. This translates into CASSQGAANFNEQFF.

Details on this clone: Other nucleotide sequences in the sample specify the same CDR3. This sequence joins TRBV5-6 and TRBJ2-2; no clear D gene. Per germline, CDR1 SGHDT and CDR2 YYEEEE. Trimming shortened V by 3 bases and J by 3 bases, and 6 bases separated the two germline ends. The CDR3 is 13 residues long. CDR3 coding DNA: TGTGCCAGCAGCTGGACCTACACCGGGGAGCTGTTTTTT. Translation: CASSWTYTGELFF.

The chain recombines TRBV4-1 with TRBJ2-1; no firm D call. This CDR3 spans 15 amino acids. Germline V gene data show CDR1 as MGHRA and CDR2 as YSYEKL. V gave up 4 bases and J gave up 2 bases, with 12 bases separating them. The CDR3 sequence: CASSPLAETYNEQFF. The CDR3 coding sequence is TGCGCCAGCAGCCCCTTGGCTGAGACCTACAATGAGCAGTTCTTC.